This TCR beta chain appears in the sequencing data of a study of cytomegalovirus exposure and HLA in healthy donors. General study results and limits: Data from an earlier analysis indicated that most TCR beta V segments were productive either about 87% or about 30% of the time. Cytomegalovirus status, reportedly, was diagnosed with high specificity and sensitivity by the classifier. Later analysis suggested most CMV-associated TCR beta chains were HLA-restricted. In a later analysis, TCR beta V- and J-gene trimming was associated with a missense DCLRE1C variant.

A multiplex PCR was run with 60 Vbeta primers and 13 Jbeta primers. TCRdb's copy holds only in-frame clones and misses some; the assay was immunoSEQ multiplex PCR. The table has about 140,000 clones, less than 85% seen once. Per the germline V gene, CDR1 is SGHDT and CDR2 is YYEEEE. Trimming took 0 bases from V and 7 from J, leaving 8 bases between them. This CDR3 is 13 amino acids long. Comments on this clone: The antigen is unknown.

The V gene is TRBV5-6, the J gene TRBJ1-5; TRBD1 is a possible D gene (5 bases). The sample was PBMCs. The receptor was isolated from a man aged 35 to 55 in good health and CMV-seronegative. The CDR3 bases are TGTGCCAGCAGCTTGGGGAGGGACCAGCCCCAGCATTTT. Amino acids: CASSLGRDQPQHF.